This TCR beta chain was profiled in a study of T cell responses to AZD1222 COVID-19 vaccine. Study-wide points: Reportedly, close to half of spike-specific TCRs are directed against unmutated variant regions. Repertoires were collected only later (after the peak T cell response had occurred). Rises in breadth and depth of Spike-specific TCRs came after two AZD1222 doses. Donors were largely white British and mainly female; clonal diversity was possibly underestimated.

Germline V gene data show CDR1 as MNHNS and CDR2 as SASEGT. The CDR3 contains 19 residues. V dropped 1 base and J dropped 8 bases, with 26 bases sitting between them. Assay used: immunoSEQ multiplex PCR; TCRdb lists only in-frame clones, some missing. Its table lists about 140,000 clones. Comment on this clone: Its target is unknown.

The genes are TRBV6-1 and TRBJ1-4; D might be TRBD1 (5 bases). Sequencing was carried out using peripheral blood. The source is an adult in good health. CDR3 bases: TGTGCCAGCAGTGAAGAAGAAGTTAGGAAGGGACGGTTAAGGGAAAAACTGTTTTTT. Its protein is CASSEEEVRKGRLREKLFF.